This note documents a single TCR beta chain sequence. What antigen it recognizes has not been identified. Per-base qualities were not stored, and no clone one base away is much larger. The data were obtained in a study of blood T cell repertoires in COVID-19 (dated by TCRdb to about 2020). A note on the overall study: Collaborator samples came from the United States, Italy and Spain and covered acute and convalescent phases of COVID-19. The material from the prospective study consisted of cDNA or gDNA derived from T cells, B-cell-depleted T cells, or PBMCs. Deeply sampled blood TCRbeta repertoires from subjects exposed to, actively infected with, or recovered from COVID-19 were included in the dataset. The repertoires were released in a freely available public database meant as a resource for research on the immune response to SARS-CoV-2. The samples were drawn from two sources: the first 160 participants of the ongoing ImmuneRACE study, and over 1,000 subjects contributed by 6 global collaborators. The sample metadata nearly always contained a de-identified subject ID, COVID-19 status, age in years and sex. Where HLA class I and class II types were available, the types were taken from metadata supplied by the sample provider, not from assay-based typing. Broader findings and caveats from the paper: The quantity of clinical and demographic metadata differed by source and by participant and was supplied without curation.

Collaborating institutions collected whole blood in K2EDTA tubes following their own protocols. For TCRbeta analysis, collaborators shipped samples in one of three forms: frozen whole blood, isolated PBMCs, or DNA extracted from either of those sample types. Inclusive of the bounding cysteine and phenylalanine, the CDR3 is 15 residues long. CDR3 DNA only is kept here, 45 bases in frame from base 1. For CDR1 and CDR2, the germline V gene (reference sequence) lists LNHDA and SQIVND. The junction shows trimming of 1 base on V and 0 bases on J, plus 8 bases between the germline ends. TCRbeta CDR3 regions were amplified from genomic DNA using the immunoSEQ Assay, a bias-controlled multiplex PCR. The paper's data handling went like this. Within the assay, amplification of reference gene primers was used to estimate how many nucleated cells each sample contained. To quantify the absolute abundance of each unique TCRbeta CDR3 rearrangement, sequence reads were collapsed and filtered. Productive Simpson clonality was computed per sample as the square root of Simpson's diversity index over productive rearrangements. TCRdb took this table from immuneACCESS and kept in-frame rearrangements with V and J called. Such tables lack part of the clones; where checked against another copy, unresolved V genes explain under half of the gap, and the rest is unexplained. V and J calls plus clone size are reproduced from that table; the DNA served to infer D and trimming. Present in this sample are about 40,000 clones, around 73% of which were seen just once. The ten biggest clones cover approximately 30% of the sample.

The chain is assembled from TRBV19 and TRBJ2-3; 6 matching bases give a weak D call of TRBD2. Sequences were obtained from peripheral blood. The receptor's source is a woman between 65 and 79 years old with acute or convalescent COVID-19. The CDR3 reads as follows: CASSIGGTSTDTQYF. Read as DNA, the sequence is TGTGCCAGTAGTATAGGCGGGACTAGCACAGATACGCAGTATTTT.